This TCR beta chain was obtained from a study of PD-L1 blockade in urothelial cancer. Study-level background: Males with bladder-origin urothelial cancer made up twenty-five of 29 patients.

Sequencing used immunoSEQ multiplex PCR; TCRdb keeps in-frame clones, though not all of them. The table lists some 87,000 clones, 87% of them singletons. Regarding time point: pretreatment peripheral blood. CDR1 and CDR2 from the germline V gene are MDHEN and SYDVKM. V gave up 4 bases and J gave up 7 bases, with 20 bases separating them. This CDR3 spans 16 amino acids. Sequenced here: PBMCs, sampled around atezolizumab (anti-PD-L1) treatment. The chain couples TRBV28 to TRBJ2-1; D possibly corresponds to TRBD2 (8 bases). The TCR sequence derives from a man aged 55 to 70 with urothelial cancer. The CDR3 nucleotides are TGTGCCAGCAGTTCAGGGGGGCCAATAGCGGGAAATGAGCAGTTCTTC. It translates to CASSSGGPIAGNEQFF.